This record covers a single T cell receptor beta chain. Sequencing was performed with immunoSEQ multiplex PCR; in TCRdb, only in-frame clones are kept and a portion is missing. Of roughly 60,000 clones in the sample, approximately 95% were seen once. These data originate in a study of technical replicates of blood from a handful of donors. The V end lost 5 bases, the J end lost 3 bases, and 20 bases lay between the germline ends. The CDR3 extends over 17 amino acids. CDR1 SGHNT and CDR2 YENEEA come from the germline V gene. The V call is TRBV11-3, the J call TRBJ2-1, with a possible D match to TRBD1 (6 bases). What was sequenced was PBMCs. The sequence came from a human donor in good health. Some clones in this sample may be carry-over from other donors' samples. The CDR3 DNA sequence: TGTGCCAGCAGCGTCGGTCAGGACAGAGGGAACTACAATGAGCAGTTCTTC. This codes for CASSVGQDRGNYNEQFF.